A selection of T cell receptor beta chains follows, all from one sample in a study of spatial heterogeneity in lung cancer. TCRdb reprocessed the 5' RACE reads via MiXCR and lists one record per CDR3 protein. Here the sample spans some 54,000 distinct CDR3 sequences, around 6.7% being singletons. The sequenced sample was PBMCs, obtained at follow-up. The receptors here all came from a female donor with early-stage non-small cell lung cancer. Both conserved end residues are trimmed from each CDR3.

v_call,cdr3_length,cdr3_aa
TRBV6-2/TRBV6-3,9,ASSPRYGYT
TRBV6-1,11,ASDGQSSYEQY
TRBV6-2/TRBV6-3,13,ASSYSGLGNTEAF
TRBV3-1,13,ASRGGGATKNIQY
TRBV5-6,12,ASSLPGGMETQY
TRBV24-1,13,ATSYPGPRGNEQF
TRBV7-9,14,ASSQRNRRNTDTQY
TRBV12-3/TRBV12-4,12,ASSYGTGDTEAF
TRBV18,13,ASSPQGTTNEKLF
TRBV2,12,ASNGNVNTGEPF
TRBV28,11,ASSGSHQNTIY
TRBV5-8,12,ASSFQDLADTQY
TRBV10-1,12,ASSAGGQGDTQY
TRBV5-1,9,ASSLKDTQY
TRBV7-2,12,ASSSQGKTGELF
TRBV27,14,ASRRVGLAEQETQY
TRBV5-1,11,ASSLGIQENQY
TRBV28,11,ASRPSGGQPQH
TRBV28,12,ASSFQPNTGELF
TRBV6-2/TRBV6-3,13,ASSSTGTSGREQF
TRBV7-9,15,ASSLGTTSRVTGELF
TRBV7-8,13,ASSPTGKLNTEAF
TRBV12-3/TRBV12-4,12,ASSAWGRTQPQH
TRBV20-1,8,SARWGTQY
TRBV7-2,13,ASSSGLAGGNEQF
TRBV7-9,13,ASSLFGGDYNEQF
TRBV12-3/TRBV12-4,9,ASSRWVGQY
TRBV7-2,13,ASSASGVRGYEQY
TRBV7-2,11,ASSKTPTDTQY
TRBV10-2,13,ASISYTGGHYEQY
TRBV7-9,11,ASSSRDFYEQY
TRBV27,13,ASSFREITNTEAF
TRBV10-3,10,AISFGTDTQY
TRBV18,14,ASSPPPGAGNSPLH
TRBV3-1,15,ASSQDTGRPNPYGYT
TRBV7-2,15,ASSLDLASGGAKTQY
TRBV5-1,13,ASSLRDPWSETQY
TRBV5-1,12,ASSLGQAGNTIY
TRBV23-1,21,ASSPKPGRGQGEDESSNQPQH
TRBV11-3,15,ASSLWQTCPLHHGYT
TRBV2,10,ASRLVGAEAF
TRBV6-5,11,ASSHGGDAAQY
TRBV29-1,9,SAGTIREQF
TRBV6-5,14,ASRPPGGASYGGYT
TRBV20-1,10,SATPGGLGYT
TRBV7-2,13,ASSLAGLFGNTIY
TRBV5-1,13,ASSPRGFREYEQY
TRBV13,14,ASSPGTDLYNSPLH
TRBV20-1,13,SAVRQGANTGELF
TRBV4-3,15,ASSQDTSPLSTDTQY
TRBV7-8,10,ASSLEGVGQF
TRBV7-8,14,ASRLGAIRGTDTQY